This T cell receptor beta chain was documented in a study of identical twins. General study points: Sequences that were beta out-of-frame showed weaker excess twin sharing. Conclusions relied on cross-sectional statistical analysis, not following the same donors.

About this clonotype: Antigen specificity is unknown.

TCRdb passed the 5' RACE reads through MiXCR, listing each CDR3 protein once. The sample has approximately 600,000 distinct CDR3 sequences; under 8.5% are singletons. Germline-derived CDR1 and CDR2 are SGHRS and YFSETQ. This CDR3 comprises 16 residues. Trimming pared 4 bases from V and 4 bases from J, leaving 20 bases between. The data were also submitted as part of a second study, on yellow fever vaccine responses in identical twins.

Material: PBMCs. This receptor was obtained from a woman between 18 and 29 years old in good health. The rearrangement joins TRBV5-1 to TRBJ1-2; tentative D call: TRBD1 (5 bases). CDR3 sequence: CASSPRGWQGLYGYTF. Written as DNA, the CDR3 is TGCGCCAGCAGCCCGAGGGGTTGGCAGGGTCTCTATGGCTACACCTTC. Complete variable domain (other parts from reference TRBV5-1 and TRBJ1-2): KAGVTQTPRYLIKTRGQQVTLSCSPISGHRSVSWYQQTPGQGLQFLFEYFSETQRNKGNFPGRFSGRQFSNSRSEMNVSTLELGDSALYLCASSPRGWQGLYGYTFGSGTRLTVV.